This TCR beta chain was sequenced during a study of T cells after somatic rescue of genetic block. Trimming at V came to 5 bases and at J to 1 base, leaving 13 bases not matched to a gene. The CDR3 has 18 amino acids. Germline V gene data show CDR1 as SGHTA and CDR2 as FQGTGA. Some clones are missing from TCRdb's copy, which holds only in-frame ones; the method was immunoSEQ multiplex PCR. The data show more than 12,000 clones, 65% to 75% seen once. This receptor was identified in a man between 18 and 35 years old. This sequence joins TRBV7-3 and TRBJ2-2; 7 bases are shared with TRBD2. What was sequenced was peripheral blood mononuclear cells (PBMCs). CDR3 in DNA: TGTGCCAGCAGCCCCCGCAAAGGTAGCGGGTGGAACACCGGGGAGCTGTTTTTT. Protein product: CASSPRKGSGWNTGELFF.